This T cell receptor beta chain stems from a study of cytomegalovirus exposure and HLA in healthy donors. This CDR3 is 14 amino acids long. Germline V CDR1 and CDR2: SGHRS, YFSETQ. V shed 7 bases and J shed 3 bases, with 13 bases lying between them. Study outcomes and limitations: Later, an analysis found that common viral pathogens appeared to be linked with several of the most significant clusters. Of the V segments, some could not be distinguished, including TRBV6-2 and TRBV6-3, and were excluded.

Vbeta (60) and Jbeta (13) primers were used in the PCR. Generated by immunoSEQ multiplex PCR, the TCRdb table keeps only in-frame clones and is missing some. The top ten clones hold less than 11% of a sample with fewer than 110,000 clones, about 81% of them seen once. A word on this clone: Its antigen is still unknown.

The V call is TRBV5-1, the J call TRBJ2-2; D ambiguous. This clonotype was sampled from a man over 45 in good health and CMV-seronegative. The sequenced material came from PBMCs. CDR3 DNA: TGCGCCAGCGTTGGGTTGAGCGACACCGGGGAGCTGTTTTTT. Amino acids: CASVGLSDTGELFF.